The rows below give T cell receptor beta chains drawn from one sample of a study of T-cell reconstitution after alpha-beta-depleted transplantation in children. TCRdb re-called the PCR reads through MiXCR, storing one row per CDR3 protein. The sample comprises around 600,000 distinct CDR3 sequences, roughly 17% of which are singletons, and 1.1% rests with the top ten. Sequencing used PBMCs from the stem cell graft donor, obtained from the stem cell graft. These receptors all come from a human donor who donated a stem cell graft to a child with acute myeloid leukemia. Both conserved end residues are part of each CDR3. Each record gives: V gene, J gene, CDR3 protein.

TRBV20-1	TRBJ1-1	CSAYREDAFF
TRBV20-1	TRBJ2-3	CSAPTLGESTDTQYF
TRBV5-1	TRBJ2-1	CASSFEGIMWNEQFF
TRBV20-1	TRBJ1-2	CSARGTGTDGYTF
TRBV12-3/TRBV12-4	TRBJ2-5	CASGQSGVETQYF
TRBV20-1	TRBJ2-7	CSASEAEGRISSYEQYF
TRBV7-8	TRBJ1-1	CASSTRGGKQAFF
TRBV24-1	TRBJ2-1	CATSDLKAGDYNEQFF
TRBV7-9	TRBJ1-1	CASSLGGQSFEAFF
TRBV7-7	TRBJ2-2	CASSYAASANTGELFF
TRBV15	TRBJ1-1	CATSTSRTPEAFF
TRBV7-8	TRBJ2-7	CASSLENDRVNEQYF
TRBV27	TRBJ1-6	CASSPPPGPLHF
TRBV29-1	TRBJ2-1	CSVGYGMSSYNEQFF
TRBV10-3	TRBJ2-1	CAISESTGQVIDEQFF
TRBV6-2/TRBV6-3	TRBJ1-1	CASSTPSHRSEAFF
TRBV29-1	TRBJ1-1	CSATKTGASDEAFF
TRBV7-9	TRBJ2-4	CASSSGQGRVKNIQYF
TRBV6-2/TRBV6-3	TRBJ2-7	CASSYAPKGYEQYF
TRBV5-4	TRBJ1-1	CASSRPGQGNTEAFF
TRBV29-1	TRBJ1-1	CSVLGRTNTEAFF
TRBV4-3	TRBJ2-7	CASSQGLLDRVPDYEQYF
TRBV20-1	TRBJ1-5	CSARFRGPNQPQHF
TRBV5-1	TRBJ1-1	CASSLAFGARPTEAFF
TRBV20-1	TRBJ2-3	CSARDRRRLDTQYF
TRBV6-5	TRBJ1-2	CASSYRGSSGDGYTF
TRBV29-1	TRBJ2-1	CSFYPQGNEQFF
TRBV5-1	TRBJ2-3	CASSSLLGDTQYF
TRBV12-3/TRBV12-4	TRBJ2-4	CASSGAVNIQYF
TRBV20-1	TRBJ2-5	CSARVSTEGRETQYF
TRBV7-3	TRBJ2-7	CASTQTPGYEQYF
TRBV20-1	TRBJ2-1	CSASWARPGGFYNEQFF
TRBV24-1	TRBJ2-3	CATSDPGQGSADTQYF
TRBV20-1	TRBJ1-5	CSARDGVINQPQHF
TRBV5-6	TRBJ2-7	CASSFSTKRYEQYF
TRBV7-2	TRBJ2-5	CASSRSGTGRSETQYF
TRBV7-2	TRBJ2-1	CASSLFIGNEQFF
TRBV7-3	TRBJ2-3	CASSLSLAVTDTQYF
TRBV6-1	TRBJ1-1	CASSKGENTEAFF
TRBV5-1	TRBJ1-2	CASSYSEAPGVYGYTF
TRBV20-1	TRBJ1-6	CSAPTGTHNSPLHF
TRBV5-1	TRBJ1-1	CASSLSGRNTEAFF
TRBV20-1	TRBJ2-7	CSATRGLASDEQYF
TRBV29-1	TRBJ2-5	CSVVGLQETQYF
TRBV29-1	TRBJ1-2	CSVEDSGSGYTF
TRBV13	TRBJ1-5	CASSFGWTGPNQPQHF
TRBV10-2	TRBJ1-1	CASSESHGTANTEAFF
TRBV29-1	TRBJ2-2	CSVDGGNTGELFF
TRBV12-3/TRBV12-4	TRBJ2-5	CASSDTGQETQYF
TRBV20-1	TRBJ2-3	CSAPAGGRSTDTQYF
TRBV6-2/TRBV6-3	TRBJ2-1	CASSYSEVEAGGFRKGEQFF
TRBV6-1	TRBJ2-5	CASSPGQVEGTQYF
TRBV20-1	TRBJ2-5	CSARGYPRGTQETQYF